These T cell receptor beta chains were read from a single sample in a study of T-cell reconstitution after alpha-beta-depleted transplantation in children. TCRdb re-derived calls from the PCR reads in MiXCR, one entry per CDR3 protein. The sample lists around 400,000 distinct CDR3 sequences, 11% occurring once. Specimen: PBMCs from the stem cell graft donor, collected from the stem cell graft. The receptors were sampled from a human donor who donated a stem cell graft to a child with acute myeloid leukemia. Each CDR3 is given with its conserved first and last residue. A D gene is named only where the DNA matches it firmly. Not every row has a clone size; where given, it reads once, few, many or a size class.

clone_size j_call v_call d_call cdr3_aa cdr3_nt
- TRBJ2-1 TRBV5-1 - CASSPQSGNYNEQFF TGCGCCAGCAGCCCCCAATCGGGGAACTACAATGAGCAGTTCTTC
few TRBJ1-5 TRBV2 - CASSELGADQPQHF TGTGCCAGCAGTGAGCTGGGGGCTGATCAGCCCCAGCATTTT
few TRBJ2-2 TRBV5-6 - CASSFYNGELFF TGTGCCAGCAGCTTTTACAACGGGGAGCTGTTTTTT
- TRBJ1-3 TRBV5-1 - CASSLGSLTSGNTIYF TGCGCCAGCAGCTTGGGGAGTCTCACCTCTGGAAACACCATATATTTT
- TRBJ2-7 TRBV24-1 TRBD1 CATSDLRQGPYEQYF TGTGCCACCAGTGACCTGCGACAGGGCCCCTACGAGCAGTACTTC
few TRBJ1-2 TRBV5-1 TRBD1 CASSLEGAQDYGYTF TGCGCCAGCAGCTTGGAGGGGGCGCAGGACTATGGCTACACCTTC
- TRBJ2-1 TRBV7-8 - CASSLMETTTEQFF TGTGCCAGCAGCTTAATGGAGACGACAACTGAGCAGTTCTTC
few TRBJ2-3 TRBV16 - CASSQFGSLGDTQYF TGTGCCAGCAGCCAATTTGGCTCCTTAGGAGATACGCAGTATTTT
few TRBJ1-4 TRBV5-1 - CASSSPRGDPTNEKLFF TGCGCCAGCAGCTCCCCGAGAGGGGACCCAACTAATGAAAAACTGTTTTTT
few TRBJ2-1 TRBV20-1 TRBD2 CSARDPLAGAFYNEQFF TGCAGTGCTAGAGATCCACTAGCGGGGGCCTTTTACAATGAGCAGTTCTTC
- TRBJ1-1 TRBV11-2 - CASSLLAGVDTEAFF TGTGCCAGCAGCTTATTGGCAGGGGTGGACACTGAAGCTTTCTTT
few TRBJ1-1 TRBV7-3 TRBD1 CASSYSGGLTEAFF TGTGCCAGCAGCTACTCAGGGGGTTTGACTGAAGCTTTCTTT
many TRBJ2-2 TRBV5-5 - CASSLAQGGTGELFF TGTGCCAGCAGCTTGGCCCAGGGCGGGACCGGGGAGCTGTTTTTT
- TRBJ1-1 TRBV12-5 - CACGLAGTPGTEAFF TGTGCTTGTGGTTTGGCAGGGACTCCAGGAACTGAAGCTTTCTTT
- TRBJ2-1 TRBV15 TRBD2 CATSRDRSGGYNEQFF TGTGCCACCAGCAGAGATAGAAGCGGGGGGTACAATGAGCAGTTCTTC
many TRBJ1-2 TRBV12-3/TRBV12-4 - CASTSGGFYGYTF TGTGCCAGCACCTCGGGGGGGTTCTATGGCTACACCTTC
many TRBJ2-2 TRBV18 TRBD1 CASSARQGADTGELFF TGTGCCAGCTCAGCCCGACAGGGGGCGGACACCGGGGAGCTGTTTTTT
few TRBJ2-2 TRBV5-1 TRBD1 CASSAGDRITTGELFF TGCGCCAGCAGCGCCGGGGACAGGATAACCACCGGGGAGCTGTTTTTT
- TRBJ2-5 TRBV4-3 TRBD2 CASSQEGTRGETQYF TGCGCCAGCAGCCAAGAAGGGACTAGAGGGGAGACCCAGTACTTC
few TRBJ2-7 TRBV20-1 - CSARGRDTYEQYF TGCAGTGCTAGGGGCCGGGATACCTACGAGCAGTACTTC
few TRBJ1-1 TRBV12-3/TRBV12-4 - CASSSQEKNTEAFF TGTGCCAGCAGTTCTCAGGAGAAGAACACTGAAGCTTTCTTT
- TRBJ2-1 TRBV30 TRBD2 CAWRGGPGEQFF TGTGCCTGGCGGGGGGGACCCGGTGAGCAGTTCTTC
many TRBJ2-7 TRBV5-5 - CASSLVPYYEQYF TGTGCCAGCAGCTTGGTACCCTACTACGAGCAGTACTTC
- TRBJ1-2 TRBV12-3/TRBV12-4 - CATRSGNNYGYTF TGTGCCACCCGATCAGGGAACAACTATGGCTACACCTTC
many TRBJ1-1 TRBV4-2 - CASSQRQRGNTEAFF TGTGCCAGCAGCCAGAGACAGCGGGGGAACACTGAAGCTTTCTTT
- TRBJ2-5 TRBV27 - CASSLSGRRGGETQYF TGTGCCAGCAGTTTATCCGGACGGAGGGGGGGAGAGACCCAGTACTTC
many TRBJ2-5 TRBV5-1 - CASSLGRRETQYF TGCGCCAGCAGCTTGGGTCGGAGAGAGACCCAGTACTTC
many TRBJ1-6 TRBV11-2 TRBD1 CASSPRTGRNSPLHF TGTGCCAGCAGCCCCAGGACAGGGCGGAATTCACCCCTCCACTTT
few TRBJ2-1 TRBV10-2 TRBD1 CASGRQGANEQFF TGCGCCAGCGGCAGACAGGGGGCTAATGAGCAGTTCTTC